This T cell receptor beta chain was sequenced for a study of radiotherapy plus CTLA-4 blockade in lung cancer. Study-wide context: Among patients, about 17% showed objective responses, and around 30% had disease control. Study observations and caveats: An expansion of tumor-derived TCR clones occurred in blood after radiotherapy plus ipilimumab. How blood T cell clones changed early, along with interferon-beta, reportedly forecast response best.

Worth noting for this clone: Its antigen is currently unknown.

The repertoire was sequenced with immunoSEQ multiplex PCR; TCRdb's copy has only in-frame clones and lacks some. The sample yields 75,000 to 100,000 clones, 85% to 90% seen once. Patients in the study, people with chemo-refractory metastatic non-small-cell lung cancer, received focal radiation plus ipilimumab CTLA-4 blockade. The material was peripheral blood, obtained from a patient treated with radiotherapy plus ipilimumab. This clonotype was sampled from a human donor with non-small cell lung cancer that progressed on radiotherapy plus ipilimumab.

CDR3 sequence: CASSPAGVLAAGELFF. CDR3 sequence (DNA): TGCGCCAGCAGCCCGGCGGGGGTCCTAGCCGCCGGGGAGCTGTTTTTT. The genes are TRBV5-1 and TRBJ2-2, with 7 bases matching TRBD2. Germline loops: CDR1 SGHRS, CDR2 YFSETQ. The CDR3 loop spans 16 amino acids. V lost 4 bases, J lost 6 bases, and 12 bases stayed unmatched.